The 18 T cell receptor beta chains below come from one sample, sequenced in a study of cytomegalovirus exposure and HLA in healthy donors. The PCR ran on 60 Vbeta and 13 Jbeta primers. TCRdb keeps only in-frame clones here, not all; method: immunoSEQ multiplex PCR. The sample has 200,000 or so clones, approximately 83% seen once; the top ten hold about 0.094%. Input material: PBMCs. These receptors all come from a boy between 2 and 15 years old in good health and CMV-seronegative.

The chain is built from TRBV5-1 and TRBJ2-5, with 7 positions matching TRBD2. V was pared by 7 bases and J by 5 bases, with 14 bases of the junction left unmatched. Germline V CDR1 and CDR2: SGHRS, YFSETQ. The CDR3 extends over 15 amino acids. CDR3 DNA sequence: TGCGCCAGCCATACCGCCAGCGGGGTGGGGGAGACCCAGTACTTC. Residues: CASHTASGVGETQYF.

The chain couples TRBV4-3 to TRBJ1-3; D remains unclear. Germline-derived CDR1 and CDR2 are LGHNA and YSLEER. V was trimmed by 4 bases and J by 0 bases, leaving 10 bases between them. The CDR3 has 15 amino acids. The CDR3 bases are TGCGCCAGCAGCCGGAGGGAGAGCTCTGGAAACACCATATATTTT. Its protein is CASSRRESSGNTIYF.

A remark on this clone: Additional DNA sequences in this sample encode the identical CDR3. The chain has TRBV9 and TRBJ2-3; tentatively, D is TRBD2 (5 bases). Germline assignment: CDR1 SGDLS and CDR2 YYNGEE. Trimming cost V 0 bases and J 0 bases, with 11 bases left between them. This CDR3 contains 16 residues. CDR3: CASSVETTLSTDTQYF. The CDR3 region has the DNA TGTGCCAGCAGCGTAGAGACTACCTTGAGCACAGATACGCAGTATTTT.

V gene TRBV7-9 combines with J gene TRBJ1-1, with D hard to call. The V and J ends lost 8 bases and 4 bases respectively, with 11 bases between them. The CDR3 extends over 12 amino acids. Germline CDR1 reads SEHNR; CDR2 reads FQNEAQ (reference sequence). CDR3 in amino acids: CASEGIGTEAFF. The CDR3 DNA reads TGTGCCAGCGAGGGAATCGGCACTGAAGCTTTCTTT. Full variable domain (rest looked up from reference TRBV7-9 and TRBJ1-1): DTGVSQNPRHKITKRGQNVTFRCDPISEHNRLYWYRQTLGQGPEFLTYFQNEAQLEKSRLLSDRFSAERPKGSFSTLEIQRTEQGDSAMYLCASEGIGTEAFFGQGTRLTVV.

The rearrangement joins TRBV5-1 to TRBJ2-3; no reliable D call. The CDR3 length is 15 residues. Trimming left V 0 bases short and J 0 bases short, with 8 bases between. Per germline, CDR1 SGHRS and CDR2 YFSETQ. The CDR3 spells CASSLAPVSTDTQYF. The CDR3 nucleotides read TGCGCCAGCAGCTTGGCGCCAGTCAGCACAGATACGCAGTATTTT.

This rearrangement joins TRBV6-5 to TRBJ2-3; D may be TRBD2 (5 bases). Germline CDR1 and CDR2: MNHEY and SVGAGI. Trimming left V 6 bases short and J 0 bases short, with 10 bases between. The CDR3 is 14 amino acids. The CDR3 bases are TGTGCCAGCAGCCTCGGAGGTAGCACAGATACGCAGTATTTT. Translating it yields CASSLGGSTDTQYF.

The genes are TRBV10-3 and TRBJ1-2; the D is unclear. V dropped 6 bases and J dropped 1 base, with 9 bases sitting between them. Germline CDR1 ENHRY, CDR2 SYGVKD. The CDR3 has 13 amino acids. The CDR3 nucleotides are TGTGCCATCAGCTCCTTTAGTAACTATGGCTACACCTTC. Amino acid sequence: CAISSFSNYGYTF.

This CDR3 reads CASSGGGQEKYF. CDR3 in DNA: TGTGCCAGCAGTGGCGGCGGACAGGAAAAGTATTTT. The chain carries TRBV2 and TRBJ2-3; 7 bases are a match to TRBD1. The CDR3 is 12 residues long. Germline CDR1 SNHLY, CDR2 FYNNEI. V lost 4 bases and J lost 13; bases outside the gene matches: 8.

V and J are TRBV6-1 and TRBJ1-6, with D hard to call. The CDR3 is 16 residues long. Deletions cut 4 bases from V and 6 bases from J, with 16 bases between. Germline V gives CDR1 MNHNS, CDR2 SASEGT. CDR3: CASSVIQESGNSPLHF. The CDR3 region has the DNA TGTGCCAGCAGTGTTATCCAGGAAAGCGGTAATTCACCCCTCCACTTT.

V gene TRBV7-2 combines with J gene TRBJ2-7; maybe TRBD2 (6 bases). CDR1 is SGHTA, CDR2 FQGNSA, per germline. The CDR3 totals 12 residues. Trimming left V 5 bases short and J 1 base short, with 6 bases between. This CDR3 reads CASSGLSYEQYF. CDR3 DNA: TGTGCCAGCAGCGGACTATCCTACGAGCAGTACTTC.

The chain combines TRBV5-8 with TRBJ1-5; D call uncertain. The CDR3 length is 19 residues. Trimming left V 2 bases short and J 1 base short, with 22 bases between. The germline V gene encodes CDR1 SGHTS and CDR2 YDEGEE. The CDR3 sequence is CASSLARRPSTWSNQPQHF. The CDR3 coding sequence is TGTGCCAGCAGCTTAGCCAGGCGACCGAGTACCTGGAGCAATCAGCCCCAGCATTTT.

V and J are TRBV19 and TRBJ1-4, with D unclear. CDR3 size: 13 residues. CDR1 and CDR2 (germline): LNHDA, SQIVND (reference sequence). V lost 5 bases, J lost 3 bases, and 7 bases lay in between. CDR3 DNA sequence: TGTGCCAGTAGTTCAGAAGCTAATGAAAAACTGTTTTTT. As protein: CASSSEANEKLFF.

Of note for this clone: At one boundary the junction diverges from the germline segment, which might be a read error. The rearrangement joins TRBV7-7 to TRBJ2-1, with TRBD2 matching 7 bases. From germline, CDR1 is SSHAT and CDR2 FNYEAQ (reference sequence). CDR3 length: 14 amino acids. DNA of the CDR3: TGTGCTAGCAGCACGGGACTATCCGGCAATGAGCAGTTCTTC. As protein: CASSTGLSGNEQFF.

The chain is built from TRBV9 and TRBJ1-2, with TRBD1 identical over 7 bases. Trimming removed 0 bases from V and 2 bases from J; junction bases left unmatched: 4. Germline V gives CDR1 SGDLS, CDR2 YYNGEE. The CDR3 runs to 15 residues. The CDR3 DNA follows: TGTGCCAGCAGCGTAGCTGGCAGGGGGAACTATGGCTACACCTTC. Translating it yields CASSVAGRGNYGYTF.

The chain combines TRBV19 with TRBJ1-1; weak D call: TRBD1 (5 bases). Germline CDR1 and CDR2: LNHDA and SQIVND (reference sequence). The CDR3 is made up of 14 amino acids. The V end lost 7 bases, the J end lost 6 bases, and 18 bases lay between the germline ends. CDR3 in DNA: TGTGCCAGTACTCTCCAGGGTCTTCACGCTGAAGCTTTCTTT. Its translation is CASTLQGLHAEAFF.

V and J are TRBV6-1 and TRBJ1-1; perhaps TRBD1 as D (5 bases). This CDR3 contains 13 residues. The germline CDR1 and CDR2 sequences are MNHNS and SASEGT. The V end lost 5 bases, the J end lost 1 base, and 8 bases lay between the germline ends. CDR3 bases: TGTGCCAGCAGTCCCCAGGGGAACACTGAAGCTTTCTTT. Protein: CASSPQGNTEAFF.

This chain uses TRBV5-1 with TRBJ2-2; a possible D gene is TRBD1 (5 bases). CDR3 length: 16 residues. In germline, CDR1 is SGHRS, CDR2 YFSETQ. V was clipped by 0 bases and J by 0 bases, with 9 bases between them. The CDR3 DNA is TGCGCCAGCAGCTTGGCAGGGTCGACGAACACCGGGGAGCTGTTTTTT. This encodes CASSLAGSTNTGELFF. The variable domain in full, with the rest retrieved from reference TRBV5-1 and TRBJ2-2, is KAGVTQTPRYLIKTRGQQVTLSCSPISGHRSVSWYQQTPGQGLQFLFEYFSETQRNKGNFPGRFSGRQFSNSRSEMNVSTLELGDSALYLCASSLAGSTNTGELFFGEGSRLTVL.

This clone was picked up a small number of times. The chain employs TRBV9 and TRBJ2-4; 7 bases are shared with TRBD2. The CDR3 length is 13 residues. The V gene end was trimmed by 7 bases and the J gene end by 7 bases; junction bases not matched to a gene: 8. Germline V gives CDR1 SGDLS, CDR2 YYNGEE. CDR3 sequence: CASAEAGGNIQYF. In DNA, the CDR3 is TGTGCCAGCGCGGAGGCCGGGGGGAACATTCAGTACTTC.